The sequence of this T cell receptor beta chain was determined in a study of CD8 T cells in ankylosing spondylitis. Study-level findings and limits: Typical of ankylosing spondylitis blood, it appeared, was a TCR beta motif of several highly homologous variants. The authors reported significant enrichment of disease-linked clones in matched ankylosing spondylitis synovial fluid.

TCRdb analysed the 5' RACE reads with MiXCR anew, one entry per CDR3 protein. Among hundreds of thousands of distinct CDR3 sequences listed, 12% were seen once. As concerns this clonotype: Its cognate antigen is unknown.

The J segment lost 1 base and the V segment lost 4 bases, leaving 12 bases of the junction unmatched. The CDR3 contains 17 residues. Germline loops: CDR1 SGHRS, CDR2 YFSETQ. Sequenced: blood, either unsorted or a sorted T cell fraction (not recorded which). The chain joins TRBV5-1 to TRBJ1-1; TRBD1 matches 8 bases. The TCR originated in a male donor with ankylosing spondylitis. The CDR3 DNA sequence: TGCGCCAGCAGCCCCCAAAGGTTAGGGACAGGGAACACTGAAGCTTTCTTT. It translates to CASSPQRLGTGNTEAFF.